This TCR beta chain was captured in a study of spatial heterogeneity in lung cancer. TCRdb ran MiXCR on the 5' RACE reads and lists one entry per CDR3 protein. Found here are about 420 distinct CDR3 sequences, roughly 32% of them singletons; the top ten hold roughly a fifth. The CDR3 runs 14 residues. Germline V gene sequence: CDR1 SQVTM, CDR2 ANQGSEA. The V and J ends lost 4 bases and 0 bases respectively, with 11 bases between them. Comments on this clonotype: Its antigen is currently unknown. A library made for alpha chains picked up this beta chain off target, so its size means little.

Time point of the sample: sample taken at primary tumor resection. Study-level points and caveats: Coverage estimated for tumor T cells reached roughly 6.8% for alpha chains and under 15% for beta chains. Ubiquitous and regional expanded TCR counts mirrored ubiquitous and regional nonsynonymous mutation counts, respectively. Higher tumor mutation counts went along with higher counts of expanded intratumoral alpha and beta TCRs.

Specimen: lung tumor tissue, collected at surgery. The chain joins TRBV29-1 to TRBJ2-3, with D possibly called TRBD1 or TRBD2 (6 bases each). The source of this sequence is a male donor with early-stage non-small cell lung cancer. CDR3 nucleotide sequence: TGCAGCGTTGCGGGGGCAGCAAGCACAGATACGCAGTATTTT. Protein product: CSVAGAASTDTQYF.